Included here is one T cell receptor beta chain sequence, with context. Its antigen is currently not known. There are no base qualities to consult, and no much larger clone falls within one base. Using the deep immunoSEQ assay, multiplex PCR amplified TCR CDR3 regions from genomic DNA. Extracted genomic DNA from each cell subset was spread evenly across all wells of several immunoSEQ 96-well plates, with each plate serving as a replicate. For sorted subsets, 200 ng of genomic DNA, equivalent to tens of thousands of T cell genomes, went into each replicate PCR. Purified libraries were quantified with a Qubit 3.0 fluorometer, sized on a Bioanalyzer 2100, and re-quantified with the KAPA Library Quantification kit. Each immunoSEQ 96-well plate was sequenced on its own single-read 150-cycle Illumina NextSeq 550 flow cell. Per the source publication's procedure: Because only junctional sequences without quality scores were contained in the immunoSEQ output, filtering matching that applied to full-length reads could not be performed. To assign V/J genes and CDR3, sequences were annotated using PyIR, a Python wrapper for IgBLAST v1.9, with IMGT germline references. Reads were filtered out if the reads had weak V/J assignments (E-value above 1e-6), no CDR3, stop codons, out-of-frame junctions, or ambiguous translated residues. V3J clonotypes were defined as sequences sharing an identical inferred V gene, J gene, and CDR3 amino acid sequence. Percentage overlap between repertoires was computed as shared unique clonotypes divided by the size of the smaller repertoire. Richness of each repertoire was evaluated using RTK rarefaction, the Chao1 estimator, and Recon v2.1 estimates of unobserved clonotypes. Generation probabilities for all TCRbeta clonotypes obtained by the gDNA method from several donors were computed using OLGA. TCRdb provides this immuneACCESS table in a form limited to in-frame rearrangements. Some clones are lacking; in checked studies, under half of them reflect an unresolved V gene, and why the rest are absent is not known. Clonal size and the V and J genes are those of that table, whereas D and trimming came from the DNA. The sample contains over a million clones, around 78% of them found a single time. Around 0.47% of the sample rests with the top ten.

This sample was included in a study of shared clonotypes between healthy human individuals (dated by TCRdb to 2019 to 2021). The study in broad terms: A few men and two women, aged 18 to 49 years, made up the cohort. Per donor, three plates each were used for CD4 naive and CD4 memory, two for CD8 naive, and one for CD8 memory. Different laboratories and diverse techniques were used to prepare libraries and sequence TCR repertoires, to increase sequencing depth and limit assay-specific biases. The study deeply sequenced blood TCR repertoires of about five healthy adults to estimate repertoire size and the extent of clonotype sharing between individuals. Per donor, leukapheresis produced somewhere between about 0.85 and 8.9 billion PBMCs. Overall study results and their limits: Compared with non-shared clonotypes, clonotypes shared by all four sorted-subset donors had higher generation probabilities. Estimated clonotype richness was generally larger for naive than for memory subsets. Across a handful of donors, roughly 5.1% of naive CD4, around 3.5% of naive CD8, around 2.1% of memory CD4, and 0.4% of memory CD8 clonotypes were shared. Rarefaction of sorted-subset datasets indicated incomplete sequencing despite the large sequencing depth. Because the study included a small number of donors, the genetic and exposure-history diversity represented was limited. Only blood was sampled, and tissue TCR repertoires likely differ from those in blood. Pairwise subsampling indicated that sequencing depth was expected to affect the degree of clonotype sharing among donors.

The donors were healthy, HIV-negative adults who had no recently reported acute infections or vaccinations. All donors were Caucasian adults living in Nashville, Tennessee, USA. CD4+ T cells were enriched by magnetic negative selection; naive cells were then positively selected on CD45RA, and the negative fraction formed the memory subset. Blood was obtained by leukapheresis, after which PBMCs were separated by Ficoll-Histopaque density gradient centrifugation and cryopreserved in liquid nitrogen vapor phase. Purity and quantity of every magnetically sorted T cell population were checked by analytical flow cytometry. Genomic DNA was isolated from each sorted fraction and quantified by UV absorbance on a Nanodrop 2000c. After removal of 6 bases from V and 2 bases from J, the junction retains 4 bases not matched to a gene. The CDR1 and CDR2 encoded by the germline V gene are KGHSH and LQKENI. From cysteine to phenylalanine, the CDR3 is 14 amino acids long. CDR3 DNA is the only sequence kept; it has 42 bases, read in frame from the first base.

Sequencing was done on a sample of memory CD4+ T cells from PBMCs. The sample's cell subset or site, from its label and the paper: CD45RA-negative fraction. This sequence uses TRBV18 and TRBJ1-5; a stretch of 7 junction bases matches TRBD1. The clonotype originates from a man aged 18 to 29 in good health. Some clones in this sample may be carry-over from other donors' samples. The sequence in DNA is TGTGCCAGCTCCGTACAGGGGCGCAATCAGCCCCAGCATTTT. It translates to CASSVQGRNQPQHF. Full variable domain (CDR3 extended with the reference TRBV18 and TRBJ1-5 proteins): NAGVMQNPRHLVRRRGQEARLRCSPMKGHSHVYWYRQLPEEGLKFMVYLQKENIIDESGMPKERFSAEFPKEGPSILRIQQVVRGDSAAYFCASSVQGRNQPQHFGDGTRLSIL.